This TCR beta chain was observed in a study of neurological immune-mediated disorders. The V gene lost 5 bases and the J gene lost 0 bases, with 14 bases spanning the gap. This CDR3 region has 15 residues. Germline assignment: CDR1 SGHTA and CDR2 FQGNSA. Each CDR3 protein is one row after TCRdb ran MiXCR on the 5' RACE reads. Of tens of thousands of distinct CDR3 sequences listed, about 6% are singletons. This clonotype was counted ten times or more. V and J are TRBV7-2 and TRBJ2-7; D unresolved. The clonotype was recovered from a woman aged 40 to 50 in good health. What was sequenced was CD4+ T cells from blood. The chain's CDR3 is CASSLLIAPSYEQYF. The CDR3 region has the DNA TGTGCCAGCAGCCTCCTGATAGCCCCCTCCTACGAGCAGTACTTC.